The 32 T cell receptor beta chains presented below share a single source sample, sequenced in a study of T-cell reconstitution after alpha-beta-depleted transplantation in children. During its preparation, the TCRbeta library received unique molecular identifiers. TCRdb itself ran the PCR reads through MiXCR, one entry per CDR3 protein. The table includes about 110,000 distinct CDR3 sequences, 5% to 7% detected once. Sequencing was performed on PBMCs, mostly from graft donor cells, taken 360 days after TCRalphabeta/CD19-depleted stem cell transplant. Source of these receptors: a male patient aged 2 to 9 who had a stem cell transplant for acute lymphoblastic leukemia, so the T cells may come from the graft donor.

The V and J genes are TRBV2 and TRBJ2-7; 12 bases are shared with TRBD2. J gave up 7 bases and V 6 bases, and 7 bases lay outside the gene matches. The CDR3 has 14 residues. CDR1 is SNHLY and CDR2 is FYNNEI in the germline V gene. The CDR3 region is CASRAGLAGWEQYF. DNA of the CDR3: TGTGCCAGCAGAGCTGGACTAGCGGGGTGGGAGCAGTACTTC.

V usage is TRBV9 and J usage is TRBJ2-5; the match to TRBD2 covers 10 bases. CDR3 length equals 16 residues. V was pared by 0 bases and J by 4 bases, with 6 bases of the junction left unmatched. CDR1 is SGDLS and CDR2 is YYNGEE in the germline V gene. The CDR3, as DNA: TGTGCCAGCAGCGTAGAGGCTAGCGGGAGCCGAGAGACCCAGTACTTC. This gives the protein CASSVEASGSRETQYF.

The chain combines TRBV7-9 with TRBJ1-4; D ambiguous. Per the germline V gene, CDR1 is SEHNR and CDR2 is FQNEAQ (reference sequence). The V gene lost 5 bases and the J gene lost 5 bases, with 6 bases spanning the gap. The CDR3 spans 12 residues. In DNA form, the CDR3 reads TGTGCCAGCAGCGGACGGAATGAAAAACTGTTTTTT. This translates into CASSGRNEKLFF.

This clonotype was recorded a few times. The chain uses TRBV6-2 or TRBV6-3 and TRBJ1-4; 9 positions agree with TRBD1. CDR1 and CDR2 from the germline V gene are MNHEY and SVGEGT. The junction had 14 bases not matched to a gene; V was cut back by 6 bases and J by 6 bases. The CDR3 totals 17 residues. CDR3 sequence (DNA): TGTGCCAGCAGCCGACCCTACGTGGGACAGGGATATGAAAAACTGTTTTTT. Translated, it gives CASSRPYVGQGYEKLFF.

This clonotype turned up a few times. The chain combines TRBV9 with TRBJ1-6; possibly TRBD1 for D (5 bases). V lost 2 bases and J 9 bases, leaving 12 bases between the germline ends. The CDR3 runs 14 residues. The germline V gene encodes CDR1 SGDLS and CDR2 YYNGEE. CDR3 sequence (DNA): TGTGCCAGCAGCGTTTCGGGACTTTTTTCACCCCTCCACTTT. This gives the protein CASSVSGLFSPLHF.

This clonotype was counted at least ten times. J is TRBJ1-6 and V is TRBV4-1; possibly TRBD1 for D (5 bases). CDR1 is MGHRA, CDR2 YSYEKL, per germline. This CDR3 has 15 residues. Trimming pared 1 base from V and 7 bases from J, leaving 11 bases between. The CDR3 DNA sequence: TGCGCCAGCAGCCAAGCCCTGACAGTCAATTCACCCCTCCACTTT. The encoded protein is CASSQALTVNSPLHF.

In this sample, this clonotype turned up a few times. The V gene is TRBV20-1, the J gene TRBJ2-3; unclear D gene. Trimming took 3 bases from V and 3 from J, leaving 13 bases between them. Germline CDR1 reads DFQATT; CDR2 reads SNEGSKA (reference sequence). The CDR3 has 14 residues. The CDR3 protein is CSASKFGRTDTQYF. The CDR3 DNA is TGCAGTGCTAGTAAGTTCGGAAGGACAGATACGCAGTATTTT.

This clonotype was recorded at least ten times. This chain connects TRBV4-2 to TRBJ1-2; TRBD1 agrees at 10 bases. Germline V gives CDR1 LGHNA, CDR2 YNFKEQ. Losses at the gene ends were 3 bases for V and 3 bases for J; bases not matched to a gene: 7. This CDR3 spans 16 amino acids. The CDR3 protein is CASSQTGGEEDYGYTF. The CDR3 DNA follows: TGTGCCAGCAGCCAGACAGGGGGCGAGGAGGACTATGGCTACACCTTC.

This clonotype has ten or more counts. This chain uses TRBV9 with TRBJ2-7, with D uncertain. CDR1 is SGDLS, CDR2 YYNGEE, per germline. Trimming took off 0 bases at V and 3 bases at J, with 10 bases between the two ends. The CDR3 sequence is 14 residues long. As DNA, the CDR3 is TGTGCCAGCAGCGTAGCCGGGTATGACTACGAGCAGTACTTC. This encodes CASSVAGYDYEQYF.

V and J are TRBV13 and TRBJ2-1; the match to TRBD1 covers 11 bases. The germline V gene has CDR1 PRHDT and CDR2 FYEKMQ (reference sequence). The junction had 21 bases not matched to a gene; V was cut back by 5 bases and J by 0 bases. This CDR3 comprises 22 residues. CDR3: CASSHPLPRDRGYNSSYNEQFF. In nucleotides, the CDR3 is TGTGCCAGCAGCCACCCTTTGCCCCGGGACAGGGGGTACAATAGCTCCTACAATGAGCAGTTCTTC.

The chain joins TRBV5-1 to TRBJ2-7; 11 bases map to TRBD1. J gave up 4 bases and V 3 bases, and 3 bases lay outside the gene matches. This CDR3 is 14 amino acids long. Germline CDR1 SGHRS, CDR2 YFSETQ. Written as DNA, the CDR3 is TGCGCCAGCAGCTCGGACAGGGGGCATTACGAGCAGTACTTC. This codes for CASSSDRGHYEQYF.

This clonotype has at least ten counts. The gene calls are TRBV5-1 and TRBJ2-6; D not resolved. CDR3 length equals 14 residues. CDR1 is SGHRS, CDR2 YFSETQ, per germline. Trimming cost V 0 bases and J 0 bases, with 1 base left between them. The CDR3 DNA is TGCGCCAGCAGCTTGGGCTCTGGGGCCAACGTCCTGACTTTC. Amino acid sequence: CASSLGSGANVLTF.

This clonotype was counted only a few times. The chain employs TRBV7-9 and TRBJ2-5; no definite D call. The CDR3 loop spans 14 amino acids. Trimming removed 4 bases from V and 3 bases from J, with 12 bases in between. Per the germline V gene, CDR1 is SEHNR and CDR2 is FQNEAQ (reference sequence). DNA of the CDR3: TGTGCCAGCAGCTCCCCCCCGGCAGAAGAGACCCAGTACTTC. This codes for CASSSPPAEETQYF.

The chain has TRBV29-1 and TRBJ2-3; tentative D call: TRBD1 (5 bases). Trimming removed 7 bases from V and 5 bases from J, with 19 bases in between. The CDR3 has 14 residues. Germline CDR1 SQVTM, CDR2 ANQGSEA. In nucleotides, the CDR3 is TGCAGCGGTCAGGGTAGCAGGTGGGGAGATACGCAGTATTTT. It is translated as CSGQGSRWGDTQYF.

This clonotype was recorded many times. This chain links TRBV7-2 with TRBJ2-6; D gene unclear. The CDR3 contains 17 residues. V was shortened by 5 bases and J by 1 base, with 15 bases between the two germline ends. Germline assignment: CDR1 SGHTA and CDR2 FQGNSA. The CDR3 loop is CASSLPHKVSGANVLTF. CDR3 DNA: TGTGCCAGCAGCCTGCCTCATAAGGTTTCTGGGGCCAACGTCCTGACTTTC.

As concerns this clonotype: The germline gene is not matched at one end of the junction; a read error may be the cause. The chain carries TRBV6-5 and TRBJ2-3, with a possible D match to TRBD2 (5 bases). CDR3 length: 11 residues. Germline lookup yields CDR1 MNHEY and CDR2 SVGAGI. CDR3 sequence: CASSLGDTKYF. In DNA, the CDR3 is TGTGCCAGCAGTCTGGGAGATACGAAGTATTTT.

The chain has TRBV3-1 and TRBJ2-3; 7 bases fit TRBD2. The junction had 22 bases not matched to a gene; V was cut back by 11 bases and J by 2 bases. CDR1 is LGHDT and CDR2 is YNNKEL in the germline V gene (reference sequence). This CDR3 comprises 18 residues. The CDR3 spells CAFCFGPTSETPTDTQYF. The DNA of the CDR3 is TGTGCCTTCTGTTTTGGGCCCACTAGCGAAACCCCCACAGATACGCAGTATTTT.

This clonotype was seen ten or more times. The V and J genes are TRBV12-3 or TRBV12-4 and TRBJ2-3, with TRBD1 identical over 10 bases. The CDR3 contains 16 residues. The trim removed 6 bases at V and 4 bases at J, leaving 10 bases unmatched. CDR3 amino acids: CASRTGGGVGSDTQYF. CDR3 in DNA: TGTGCCAGCAGGACAGGGGGCGGGGTCGGGTCAGATACGCAGTATTTT.

The V gene is TRBV6-2 or TRBV6-3, the J gene TRBJ2-7, with D tentatively TRBD1 or TRBD2 (5 bases each). This CDR3 is 14 amino acids long. Trimming pared 2 bases from V and 5 bases from J, leaving 13 bases between. Germline CDR1 is MNHEY and CDR2 is SVGEGT. CDR3 coding DNA: TGTGCCAGCAGTTACAGGGGCCGGGGCGACGAGCAGTACTTC. It codes for CASSYRGRGDEQYF.

This clonotype was found many times. This chain connects TRBV7-9 to TRBJ2-5; TRBD1 matches at 7 bases. V lost 2 bases, J lost 5 bases, and 5 bases stayed unmatched. CDR3 length: 14 amino acids. The germline V gene encodes CDR1 SEHNR and CDR2 FQNEAQ (reference sequence). The CDR3 is CASSLRGQPETQYF. In DNA, the CDR3 is TGTGCCAGCAGCTTAAGGGGACAGCCGGAGACCCAGTACTTC.

This clonotype turned up a few times. J is TRBJ2-2 and V is TRBV18; D may match TRBD1 or TRBD2 (5 bases each). The CDR3 covers 14 residues. The ends were cut back, 10 bases at V and 5 bases at J, with 17 bases in the middle. The germline gives CDR1 KGHSH, CDR2 LQKENI. CDR3 bases: TGTGCCACTCAAGGGACCTCCTCTACCGGGGAGCTGTTTTTT. Translated, it gives CATQGTSSTGELFF. The full variable domain, completed using reference TRBV18 and TRBJ2-2, is NAGVMQNPRHLVRRRGQEARLRCSPMKGHSHVYWYRQLPEEGLKFMVYLQKENIIDESGMPKERFSAEFPKEGPSILRIQQVVRGDSAAYFCATQGTSSTGELFFGEGSRLTVL.

This clonotype was found many times. The J gene is TRBJ2-7, the V gene TRBV7-2, with D hard to call. Trimming removed 5 bases at V and 3 bases at J, with 8 bases between. The germline V gene has CDR1 SGHTA and CDR2 FQGNSA. CDR3 size: 12 residues. CDR3 bases: TGTGCCAGCAGCCCGGGTTTCTACGAGCAGTACTTC. As protein: CASSPGFYEQYF.

The chain is built from TRBV29-1 and TRBJ2-7, with D tentatively TRBD1 or TRBD2 (5 bases each). The CDR3 is made up of 13 amino acids. With 6 bases removed from V and 1 base from J, the gap between germline ends came to 13 bases. Per the germline V gene, CDR1 is SQVTM and CDR2 is ANQGSEA. The CDR3, as DNA: TGCAGCGTCTACGGGACGGAATCCTACGAGCAGTACTTC. It specifies CSVYGTESYEQYF.

This clonotype was seen more than once but under ten times. The chain combines TRBV27 with TRBJ1-2; a possible D gene is TRBD1 (6 bases). Germline CDR1 MNHEY, CDR2 SMNVEV (reference sequence). CDR3 size: 16 residues. V was shortened by 5 bases and J by 3 bases, with 19 bases between the two germline ends. The CDR3 region is CASSPQTGFGYYGYTF. The DNA for the CDR3 is TGTGCCAGCAGTCCCCAGACAGGTTTTGGGTACTATGGCTACACCTTC.

This clonotype was seen many times. V is TRBV29-1 and J is TRBJ2-1, with 8 bases aligning to TRBD2. This CDR3 is built from 14 residues. Germline loops: CDR1 SQVTM, CDR2 ANQGSEA. V lost 2 bases and J lost 7; bases outside the gene matches: 7. In DNA, the CDR3 is TGCAGCGTTGAAATGGGACTAGGTCAGAATGAGCAGTTCTTC. The encoded protein is CSVEMGLGQNEQFF.

This clonotype was counted at least ten times. The chain is built from TRBV11-1 and TRBJ2-3, with 11 bases lining up with TRBD2. This CDR3 is 19 amino acids long. The V and J ends lost 1 base and 0 bases, in that order; junction bases with no gene match: 9. Germline assignment: CDR1 SGHAT and CDR2 FQDESV (reference sequence). CDR3 in DNA: TGTGCCAGCAGCTTAGACGGCACTAGCGGGGGTTCTAGCACAGATACGCAGTATTTT. Translation gives CASSLDGTSGGSSTDTQYF.

The chain has TRBV9 and TRBJ2-7, with 10 bases aligning to TRBD1. V shed 3 bases and J 1 base; nucleotides not matched to a gene: 4. Germline values: CDR1 SGDLS, CDR2 YYNGEE. This CDR3 region has 15 residues. CDR3: CASSAPDRGSYEQYF. Here the CDR3 DNA reads TGTGCCAGCAGCGCACCGGACAGGGGGTCCTACGAGCAGTACTTC.

In this sample, this clonotype turned up many times. The rearrangement links TRBV20-1 to TRBJ1-6; unclear D gene. Germline CDR1 and CDR2: DFQATT and SNEGSKA (reference sequence). V lost 3 bases and J 7 bases, leaving 16 bases between the germline ends. This CDR3 comprises 15 residues. The CDR3 region has the DNA TGCAGTGCTAGGATCGGCAGAAATTACAATTCACCCCTCCACTTT. It is translated as CSARIGRNYNSPLHF.

This clonotype has ten or more counts. CDR3 loop: CASSLARGRRVNTEAFF. The CDR3 coding sequence is TGTGCCAGCAGTTTGGCCAGGGGGCGAAGAGTGAACACTGAAGCTTTCTTT. The rearrangement uses TRBV27 and TRBJ1-1; 8 bases align to TRBD1. The length of the CDR3 is 17 residues. Germline V lookup: CDR1 MNHEY, CDR2 SMNVEV (reference sequence). V trimming: 3 bases; J trimming: 0 bases; junction bases outside the gene matches: 9.

This clonotype has a handful of counts. The gene calls are TRBV4-3 and TRBJ2-2; D remains ambiguous. The CDR3 runs to 18 residues. Germline lookup yields CDR1 LGHNA and CDR2 YSLEER. V dropped 0 bases and J dropped 4 bases, with 18 bases sitting between them. The CDR3 DNA reads as TGCGCCAGCAGCCAAGAAGACGTCCGCTTAACGGGCACCGGGGAGCTGTTTTTT. This translates into CASSQEDVRLTGTGELFF.

This clonotype was picked up a small number of times. The chain carries TRBV6-2 or TRBV6-3 and TRBJ1-1; TRBD1 might be the D (6 bases). This CDR3 contains 14 residues. The germline CDR1 and CDR2 sequences are MNHEY and SVGEGT. V was cut by 6 bases and J by 0 bases, with 11 bases left in between. The CDR3 here is CASRVNRVNTEAFF. The CDR3 nucleotides are TGTGCCAGCAGGGTAAACAGGGTGAACACTGAAGCTTTCTTT.

This clonotype came up many times. This chain uses TRBV15 with TRBJ2-7; no clear D. Trimming pared 5 bases from V and 0 bases from J, leaving 14 bases between. Germline loops: CDR1 LNHNV, CDR2 YYDKDF (reference sequence). CDR3 size: 15 residues. The CDR3 sequence is CATSPSWDPSYEQYF. DNA of the CDR3: TGTGCCACCAGCCCAAGCTGGGATCCCTCCTACGAGCAGTACTTC.